A selection of T cell receptor beta chains follows, all from one sample in a study of identical twins. TCRdb redid the calling of the 5' RACE reads with MiXCR, one entry per CDR3 protein. The table has around 340,000 distinct CDR3 sequences, roughly 10% seen once. The source material was naive T cells sorted from blood. The receptors shown here come from a woman aged 45 to 65 in good health. Both conserved end residues are part of each CDR3. D genes are given only for firm matches. Clone sizes are given selectively: once, few, many, or a class where the clone is expanded.

CASSLDRGPYNEQFF TGTGCCAGCAGCTTAGACAGGGGGCCCTACAATGAGCAGTTCTTC TRBD1 TRBJ2-1 NA TRBV7-2
CATGLAGAYEQYF TGTGCCACAGGACTAGCGGGAGCCTACGAGCAGTACTTC TRBD2 TRBJ2-7 few TRBV10-3
CASSLRAPGTGNNEQFF TGTGCCAGCAGTTTACGGGCCCCCGGGACAGGGAACAATGAGCAGTTCTTC TRBD1 TRBJ2-1 many TRBV27
CATSDGQRNQPQHF TGTGCCACCAGTGATGGTCAGAGAAATCAGCCCCAGCATTTT NA TRBJ1-5 few TRBV24-1
CASSRPDGTYEQYF TGCGCCAGCAGCCGTCCGGACGGGACCTACGAGCAGTACTTC NA TRBJ2-7 few TRBV4-1
CASRRGHPVSGNTIYF TGTGCCAGCAGAAGAGGACATCCAGTTTCTGGAAACACCATATATTTT NA TRBJ1-3 many TRBV11-1
CASSSNAANYEQYF TGTGCCAGCAGCTCGAACGCGGCAAACTACGAGCAGTACTTC NA TRBJ2-7 few TRBV7-9
CASSLVVRENTEAFF TGTGCCAGCAGTTTAGTTGTCAGAGAGAACACTGAAGCTTTCTTT NA TRBJ1-1 few TRBV12-3/TRBV12-4
CASSTLAGGPSEQYF TGTGCCAGCAGCACCCTAGCGGGAGGGCCCAGCGAGCAGTACTTC TRBD2 TRBJ2-7 NA TRBV9
CASSLVAIGNEQFF TGTGCCAGCAGCTTAGTCGCGATCGGCAATGAGCAGTTCTTC NA TRBJ2-1 NA TRBV7-8
CSVADGRSETQYF TGCAGCGTTGCGGACGGGAGGTCAGAGACCCAGTACTTC TRBD2 TRBJ2-5 few TRBV29-1
CASSHLTGLSGDTQYF TGTGCCAGCAGCCACCTAACGGGGCTCTCTGGGGATACGCAGTATTTT NA TRBJ2-3 few TRBV14
CASQRSGGGTDTQYF TGTGCCAGCCAGCGCTCCGGGGGCGGCACAGATACGCAGTATTTT NA TRBJ2-3 few TRBV15
CASSWGQFMNTEAFF TGTGCCAGCAGCTGGGGACAGTTCATGAACACTGAAGCTTTCTTT TRBD1 TRBJ1-1 few TRBV5-5
CASSMQGDQPQHF TGTGCCAGCAGCATGCAGGGAGATCAGCCCCAGCATTTT NA TRBJ1-5 few TRBV7-9
CAGTSGYTGELFF TGTGCCGGCACTAGCGGGTACACCGGGGAGCTGTTTTTT TRBD2 TRBJ2-2 many TRBV7-9
CASSLRPIGPQHF TGTGCCAGCAGCTTAAGGCCCATTGGGCCCCAGCATTTT NA TRBJ1-5 many TRBV7-8
CCARPTQGGRGETQYF TGCTGTGCTAGGCCAACCCAAGGGGGCAGGGGGGAGACCCAGTACTTC TRBD1 TRBJ2-5 NA TRBV20-1
CASSLVRDQYNEQFF TGTGCCAGCAGCTTAGTTAGGGACCAGTACAATGAGCAGTTCTTC NA TRBJ2-1 NA TRBV11-2
CSARHRDTTEDIQYF TGCAGTGCTAGACACCGGGACACAACCGAAGACATTCAGTACTTC NA TRBJ2-4 few TRBV20-1
CASSSRTSGLSGELFF TGTGCCAGCAGCAGCAGGACTAGCGGGTTGTCCGGGGAGCTGTTTTTT TRBD2 TRBJ2-2 NA TRBV7-6
CSARPADRRSNEQFF TGCAGCGCCCGGCCGGCTGATCGGAGGAGCAATGAGCAGTTCTTC NA TRBJ2-1 many TRBV29-1
CAISESSGPSGNTIYF TGTGCCATCAGTGAGTCGTCAGGGCCCTCTGGAAACACCATATATTTT NA TRBJ1-3 many TRBV10-3
CASSVASGRETQYF TGTGCCAGCAGCGTGGCCTCCGGTAGGGAGACCCAGTACTTC NA TRBJ2-5 few TRBV9
CASSTSPGVKADTQYF TGTGCCAGCAGCACAAGCCCGGGTGTAAAGGCAGATACGCAGTATTTT NA TRBJ2-3 few TRBV5-5
CASSFTQLEAFF TGTGCCAGCAGTTTCACTCAGTTAGAAGCTTTCTTT NA TRBJ1-1 few TRBV12-3/TRBV12-4
CASSLSQRVTDTQYF TGTGCCAGCAGCCTCTCCCAGAGAGTCACAGATACGCAGTATTTT NA TRBJ2-3 few TRBV7-6
CATSDFKGRNEQFF TGTGCCACCAGTGATTTCAAGGGGCGCAATGAGCAGTTCTTC NA TRBJ2-1 few TRBV24-1
CASSPTTLDEQFF TGTGCCAGCAGCCCGACCACCTTGGATGAGCAGTTCTTC NA TRBJ2-1 few TRBV9
CASSLSRGRAFF TGTGCCAGCAGTTTATCGCGTGGGAGGGCTTTCTTT NA TRBJ1-1 NA TRBV12-3/TRBV12-4
CASSAGLAGVTDTQYF TGTGCCAGCAGCGCTGGACTAGCGGGAGTCACAGATACGCAGTATTTT TRBD2 TRBJ2-3 many TRBV3-1
CASSQGTSPGELFF TGTGCCAGCAGCCAAGGAACTAGCCCCGGGGAGCTGTTTTTT NA TRBJ2-2 many TRBV3-1
CASAPGQGRTDTQYF TGTGCCAGCGCACCCGGACAGGGGCGGACAGATACGCAGTATTTT TRBD1 TRBJ2-3 many TRBV18
CSVPQANTGELFF TGCAGTGTCCCACAAGCGAACACCGGGGAGCTGTTTTTT NA TRBJ2-2 many TRBV20-1
CATSGEGAYGYTF TGTGCCACCAGCGGAGAGGGGGCCTATGGCTACACCTTC TRBD1 TRBJ1-2 many TRBV15
CASSRDRDYEKLFF TGTGCCAGCAGCCGGGACAGGGACTATGAAAAACTGTTTTTT TRBD1 TRBJ1-4 few TRBV6-1
CASGLAVSNEQFF TGTGCCAGCGGACTAGCAGTGTCCAATGAGCAGTTCTTC TRBD2 TRBJ2-1 few TRBV12-3/TRBV12-4
CATSRSLRTSRGQETQYF TGTGCCACCAGCAGAAGCCTTCGGACTAGTAGGGGGCAAGAGACCCAGTACTTC NA TRBJ2-5 NA TRBV15
CASSAELAPIHTDTQYF TGTGCCAGCAGCGCCGAACTAGCGCCAATACACACAGATACGCAGTATTTT TRBD2 TRBJ2-3 NA TRBV11-2
CASSQEVGSQEQYF TGTGCCAGCAGCCAAGAGGTGGGGTCACAGGAGCAGTACTTC NA TRBJ2-7 many TRBV14
CSAIFRVSANYGYTF TGCAGTGCTATCTTCAGGGTATCAGCTAACTATGGCTACACCTTC NA TRBJ1-2 NA TRBV20-1